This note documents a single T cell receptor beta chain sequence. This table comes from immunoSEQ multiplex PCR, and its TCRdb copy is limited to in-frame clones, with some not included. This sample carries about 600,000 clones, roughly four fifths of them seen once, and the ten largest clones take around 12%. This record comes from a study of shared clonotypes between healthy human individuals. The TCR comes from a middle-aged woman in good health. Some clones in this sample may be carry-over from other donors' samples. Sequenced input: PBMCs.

Written as DNA, the CDR3 is TGTGCCAGCAGTGAAATTCGGGGGCCCCAGCATTTT. It is translated as CASSEIRGPQHF. This sequence joins TRBV6-1 and TRBJ1-5; D ambiguous. Between the trimmed V and J ends, which lost 2 bases and 9 bases, there was a span of 8 bases. Germline lookup yields CDR1 MNHNS and CDR2 SASEGT. There are 12 residues in the CDR3.